The 10 T cell receptor beta chains reported below all come from one sample, sequenced in a study of blood T cell repertoires in COVID-19. Method: immunoSEQ multiplex PCR; TCRdb's copy keeps in-frame clones and lacks some. The data contain roughly 150,000 clones, 75% to 90% of them seen just once; the ten biggest clones take up approximately 6.5%. The specimen was peripheral blood. The receptor set was obtained from a man older than 75 with acute or convalescent COVID-19.

Here the CDR3 DNA reads TGTGCCAGCAGTTTAGGGTCAGGGGGCTTTTTAGGGTCCTACAATGAGCAGTTCTTC. This gives the protein CASSLGSGGFLGSYNEQFF. The chain is built from TRBV28 and TRBJ2-1; 8 bases match TRBD1. Trimming took 2 bases from V and 1 from J; bases not matched to a gene: 13. CDR3 length equals 19 residues. CDR1 is MDHEN and CDR2 is SYDVKM in the germline V gene.

The genes are TRBV28 and TRBJ1-1; D not resolved. CDR3 length equals 14 residues. Germline CDR1 MDHEN, CDR2 SYDVKM. V shed 7 bases and J shed 0 bases, with 12 bases lying between them. The CDR3 loop is CASINLSMNTEAFF. The CDR3 DNA sequence: TGTGCCAGCATCAACCTATCGATGAACACTGAAGCTTTCTTT.

The V call is TRBV7-9, the J call TRBJ1-2; D remains ambiguous. Germline CDR1 is SEHNR and CDR2 is FQNEAQ (reference sequence). With 5 bases removed from V and 3 bases from J, the gap between germline ends came to 13 bases. The CDR3 has 14 residues. CDR3 in DNA: TGTGCCAGCAGCGGTCCTCGTCCGGACTATGGCTACACCTTC. This sequence encodes CASSGPRPDYGYTF.

The chain combines TRBV4-1 with TRBJ1-2; 7 nucleotides match TRBD1. The ends lost 1 base at V and 4 bases at J; junction bases unmatched: 9. CDR1 and CDR2 (germline): MGHRA, YSYEKL. The CDR3 spans 16 residues. This CDR3 is CASSQGGAGGGYGYTF. CDR3 DNA: TGCGCCAGCAGCCAAGGTGGTGCAGGGGGAGGCTATGGCTACACCTTC.

The chain couples TRBV6-6 to TRBJ1-5, with no clear D. CDR1 MNHNY and CDR2 SVGAGI come from the germline V gene (reference sequence). The CDR3 contains 15 residues. V was trimmed by 2 bases and J by 2 bases, leaving 10 bases between them. In DNA form, the CDR3 reads TGTGCCAGCAGTTACGTGACTAGGGGCAATCAGCCCCAGCATTTT. It is translated as CASSYVTRGNQPQHF.

This clone was picked up one time. The J gene is TRBJ1-2, the V gene TRBV5-1, with D possibly being TRBD1 (5 bases). Germline CDR1 and CDR2: SGHRS and YFSETQ. The V end lost 2 bases, the J end lost 4 bases, and 12 bases lay between the germline ends. The CDR3 extends over 14 amino acids. The CDR3 sequence is CASSFDSQSYGYTF. The DNA for the CDR3 is TGCGCCAGCAGCTTTGACAGCCAGAGCTATGGCTACACCTTC.

The CDR3 nucleotides are TGTGCCAGCAGTGAACAGGGGGTGAATCAGCCCCAGCATTTT. It is translated as CASSEQGVNQPQHF. The genes are TRBV6-4 and TRBJ1-5; the match to TRBD1 covers 8 bases. The length of the CDR3 is 14 residues. V was clipped by 3 bases and J by 4 bases; unmatched bases: 2. From germline, CDR1 is MRHNA and CDR2 SNTAGT.

The chain joins TRBV28 to TRBJ2-1, with a weak D call TRBD1 (5 bases). The CDR3 is 14 residues long. Germline CDR1 and CDR2: MDHEN and SYDVKM. Trimming cost V 7 bases and J 10 bases, with 20 bases left between them. CDR3 amino acids: CASIPNARDREQFF. Written as DNA, the CDR3 is TGTGCCAGCATTCCGAATGCCAGGGATCGCGAGCAGTTCTTC.

This clone has a single count. The V and J genes are TRBV25-1 and TRBJ1-4; the D gene is possibly TRBD1 (6 bases). Germline lookup yields CDR1 MGHDK and CDR2 SYGVNS. The CDR3 sequence is 17 residues long. With 7 bases removed from V and 10 bases from J, the gap between germline ends came to 28 bases. This CDR3 reads CASKGVSGGSPWGKLFF. The CDR3 region has the DNA TGTGCCAGCAAGGGGGTGAGTGGCGGCAGTCCGTGGGGAAAACTGTTTTTT.

The chain uses TRBV27 and TRBJ1-1; 7 nucleotides match TRBD1. J was trimmed by 0 bases and V by 5 bases; bases with no gene match: 3. The CDR3 is 14 residues long. Germline assignment: CDR1 MNHEY and CDR2 SMNVEV (reference sequence). The CDR3 DNA is TGTGCCAGCAGTCCGAGGGGGCTGAACACTGAAGCTTTCTTT. It codes for CASSPRGLNTEAFF.